This is a list of T cell receptor beta chains from one sample in a study of cytomegalovirus exposure and HLA in healthy donors. Generated by immunoSEQ multiplex PCR, the TCRdb table keeps only in-frame clones and is missing some. The sample lists under 200,000 clones, over 70% occurring once. Material: PBMCs. Every receptor here comes from a man aged 45-65 years in good health and CMV-seronegative. Both conserved end residues are part of each CDR3. D genes are given only for firm matches. Clone size is not always given. Where it is, it says once, few, many or a class for expanded clones.

j_call	clone_size	v_call	d_call	cdr3_nt	cdr3_aa
TRBJ1-3	-	TRBV6-5	-	TGTGCCAGCAGTTCCACAGGGAACACTGGAAACACCATATATTTT	CASSSTGNTGNTIYF
TRBJ2-1	-	TRBV4-1	-	TGCGCCAGCAGCCAAGGTCCGACTAGAAAGGCGGGTGAGCAGTTCTTC	CASSQGPTRKAGEQFF
TRBJ1-1	-	TRBV11-2	TRBD1	TGTGCCAGCAGCTCTTTGACAGGGGGAGTCACTGAAGCTTTCTTT	CASSSLTGGVTEAFF
TRBJ2-3	-	TRBV9	TRBD2	TGTGCCAGCAGCGTGGGGGGGGAGGATACGCAGTATTTT	CASSVGGEDTQYF
TRBJ1-1	-	TRBV7-9	TRBD1	TGTGCCAGCAGTATCGGACAGGGGGCGCATGCTTTCTTT	CASSIGQGAHAFF
TRBJ2-1	-	TRBV7-2	-	TGTGCCAGCAGCCCGCGGGACCCTCGGGTTGAGCAGTTCTTC	CASSPRDPRVEQFF
TRBJ2-7	-	TRBV25-1	-	TGTGCCAGCTGGGGCAGCAACACCTACGAGCAGTACTTC	CASWGSNTYEQYF
TRBJ1-2	once	TRBV6-1	TRBD1	TGTGCCAGCAGCCTCTATGAGGGGGCATCTTATGGCTACACCTTC	CASSLYEGASYGYTF
TRBJ2-2	-	TRBV7-2	-	TGTGCCAGCAGCTATAGACTGGTTAACACCGGGGAGCTGTTTTTT	CASSYRLVNTGELFF
TRBJ2-2	-	TRBV7-9	-	TGTTCCAGCACCCCTGCAACAACGAACACCGGGGAGCTGTTTTTT	CSSTPATTNTGELFF
TRBJ1-2	-	TRBV5-4	-	TGTGCCAGCAGCGGTAGTCAGGCACTCCCCCATGGCTACACCTTC	CASSGSQALPHGYTF
TRBJ1-5	-	TRBV7-9	-	TGTGCCAGCAGCTTAGGTCCGGGAAATCAGCCCCAGCATTTT	CASSLGPGNQPQHF
TRBJ2-3	-	TRBV5-1	-	TGCGCCAGCAAACAGGACCCCACAGATACGCAGTATTTT	CASKQDPTDTQYF
TRBJ1-1	once	TRBV7-2	TRBD1	TGTGCCAGCAGTTCCCAGACAGGGGTAGAAACTGAAGCTTTCTTT	CASSSQTGVETEAFF
TRBJ2-5	-	TRBV7-8	-	TGTGCCAGCAGCTTAGATGGGGGCAAGGGAGAGACCCAGTACTTC	CASSLDGGKGETQYF
TRBJ2-2	-	TRBV11-2	-	TGTGCCAGCAGCCAGCTGGGACTTAGCGGGGAGCTGTTTTTT	CASSQLGLSGELFF
TRBJ1-1	-	TRBV7-9	-	TGTTCCAGCAGCTTAGCATTCAGGCCCAACACTGAAGCTTTCTTT	CSSSLAFRPNTEAFF
TRBJ2-5	-	TRBV18	-	TGTGCCAGCTCACAAGACAGTCGGGAGACCCAGTACTTC	CASSQDSRETQYF
TRBJ2-7	medium-sized	TRBV7-6	-	TGTGCCAGCAGCTTAGGTACAGCCCCTTCGTCTCACGAGCAGTACTTC	CASSLGTAPSSHEQYF
TRBJ2-7	-	TRBV18	TRBD2	TGTGCCAGCTCACCACCGAATGCCGGGGGGGCTTCCTACGAGCAGTACTTC	CASSPPNAGGASYEQYF
TRBJ2-1	-	TRBV6-5	TRBD2	TGTGCCAGCAGTCGGGGGGTTTACAATGAGCAGTTCTTC	CASSRGVYNEQFF
TRBJ2-5	-	TRBV7-8	-	TGTGCCAGCAGCCGCAGGGTAGGGGGGGCCTCGGAGACCCAGTACTTC	CASSRRVGGASETQYF
TRBJ1-1	once	TRBV5-1	-	TGCGCCAGCAGCTCCCGGTCCGACAGAGTCAACACTGAAGCTTTCTTT	CASSSRSDRVNTEAFF
TRBJ1-6	-	TRBV19	-	TGTGCCAGTAACTGGGGCCCGGATTATAATTCACCCCTCCACTTT	CASNWGPDYNSPLHF
TRBJ1-6	few	TRBV15	-	TGTGCCACCAGCAGAGGACAGTATTCACCCCTCCACTTT	CATSRGQYSPLHF
TRBJ1-3	-	TRBV7-9	TRBD1	TGTGCCAGCAGCTCAGGGGGCACCACCTCTGGAAACACCATATATTTT	CASSSGGTTSGNTIYF
TRBJ1-2	once	TRBV7-9	TRBD1	TGTTCCAGCAGCATGACAGGGCCCTTC	CSSSMTGPF
TRBJ2-7	-	TRBV4-1	-	TGCGCCAGCAGCCCCAAGGACGTGCGGGGCCTCTACGAGCAGTACTTC	CASSPKDVRGLYEQYF
TRBJ2-1	-	TRBV7-2	-	TGTGCCAGCAGCCCACCAGGCCTCCGCAATGAGCAGTTCTTC	CASSPPGLRNEQFF
TRBJ2-1	-	TRBV7-9	TRBD2	TGTGCCAGCAGCTCGGGACTAGCGGGCGGTCCACAGCAGTTCTTC	CASSSGLAGGPQQFF
TRBJ1-5	-	TRBV12-5	-	TGTGCTAGTGGTTTGGTACAGGGATATAGCAATCAGCCCCAGCATTTT	CASGLVQGYSNQPQHF
TRBJ2-5	-	TRBV7-3	-	TGTGCCAGCAGCTTTAGCTCCCAAGAGACCCAGTACTTC	CASSFSSQETQYF